The 18 T cell receptor beta chains below were found in one sample sequenced in a study of OX40 agonist ivuxolimab in advanced cancers. Sequenced by immunoSEQ multiplex PCR; TCRdb stores in-frame clones only, minus some. In the table there are 60,000 to 85,000 clones, about four fifths of which are singletons. The sequencing here drew on CD4+ or CD8+ T cells sorted from blood, taken in a trial of the OX40 agonist ivuxolimab. The receptors here all came from an adult with an advanced solid tumor such as melanoma, head and neck, liver or kidney cancer.

The chain recombines TRBV9 with TRBJ1-1; no firm D call. Looked up from germline, CDR1 is SGDLS and CDR2 is YYNGEE. Trimming removed 3 bases from V and 1 base from J, with 16 bases in between. The CDR3 contains 16 residues. DNA for the CDR3: TGTGCCAGCAGCGCTAACGGGCTCGTCGGGAACACTGAAGCTTTCTTT. Translating it yields CASSANGLVGNTEAFF.

This chain connects TRBV28 to TRBJ2-5, with D maybe TRBD2 (5 bases). The CDR3 runs 12 residues. The germline CDR1 and CDR2 sequences are MDHEN and SYDVKM. V lost 1 base to trimming and J lost 9 bases, with 9 bases between them. The CDR3 here is CASSLFARAQYF. The CDR3 coding sequence is TGTGCCAGCAGTTTATTCGCGAGGGCCCAGTACTTC.

This chain uses TRBV23-1 with TRBJ2-1, with D perhaps matching TRBD2 (5 bases). TRBV23-1 carries the ORF label, with uncertain function. This CDR3 contains 14 residues. Trimming shortened V by 6 bases and J by 2 bases, and 11 bases separated the two germline ends. CDR3 bases: TGCGCCAGCAGGAGGGAATTTGCCTACAATGAGCAGTTCTTC. Translation gives CASRREFAYNEQFF.

This clone was seen only a few times. The chain couples TRBV27 to TRBJ2-7; D is possibly TRBD2 (5 bases). Trimming cost V 3 bases and J 6 bases, with 15 bases left between them. The germline V gene has CDR1 MNHEY and CDR2 SMNVEV (reference sequence). The CDR3 spans 14 residues. The DNA of the CDR3 is TGTGCCAGCAGTTTGGCTAGCAGACGGGGCGAGCAGTACTTC. Amino acids: CASSLASRRGEQYF.

This CDR3 reads CASSVGTSGANVLTF. CDR3 DNA sequence: TGTGCCAGCAGTGTCGGGACGTCTGGGGCCAACGTCCTGACTTTC. This chain connects TRBV2 to TRBJ2-6, with D possibly called TRBD1 or TRBD2 (5 bases each). Between the trimmed V and J ends, which lost 4 bases and 1 base, there was a span of 8 bases. Germline-derived CDR1 and CDR2 are SNHLY and FYNNEI. This CDR3 contains 15 residues.

This chain joins TRBV15 and TRBJ2-7; 7 nucleotides agree with TRBD2. Germline V gene sequence: CDR1 LNHNV, CDR2 YYDKDF (reference sequence). With V trimmed by 0 bases and J by 4 bases, 3 bases remained unmatched. The length of the CDR3 is 14 residues. The CDR3 reads CATSRERLAYEQYF. The CDR3 coding sequence is TGTGCCACCAGCAGAGAAAGACTAGCTTACGAGCAGTACTTC.

The chain links TRBV5-1 to TRBJ1-3; maybe TRBD1 (6 bases). The CDR3 has 16 amino acids. CDR1 is SGHRS and CDR2 is YFSETQ in the germline V gene. V lost 0 bases and J 4 bases, leaving 14 bases between the germline ends. The CDR3 is CASSLAAGDSGNTIYF. The CDR3 DNA is TGCGCCAGCAGCTTGGCCGCAGGGGATTCGGGAAACACCATATATTTT.

The V call is TRBV10-3, the J call TRBJ2-7; 8 bases map to TRBD1. From germline, CDR1 is ENHRY and CDR2 SYGVKD. V trimming: 1 base; J trimming: 3 bases; junction bases outside the gene matches: 8. The CDR3 contains 16 residues. DNA of the CDR3: TGTGCCATCAGTGAGTTTAGCGCAGGGGGCTACTACGAGCAGTACTTC. Translating it yields CAISEFSAGGYYEQYF.

The genes are TRBV6-6 and TRBJ2-3, with D hard to call. Germline-derived CDR1 and CDR2 are MNHNY and SVGAGI (reference sequence). The CDR3 contains 14 residues. Trimming took off 0 bases at V and 2 bases at J, with 6 bases between the two ends. CDR3 sequence (DNA): TGTGCCAGCAGTTACTCTAGCAACACAGATACGCAGTATTTT. It yields the protein CASSYSSNTDTQYF.

The CDR3 reads CASSLSSGGPGYEQFF. CDR3 nucleotide sequence: TGCGCCAGCAGCCTCTCTAGCGGGGGCCCGGGGTATGAGCAGTTCTTC. The chain couples TRBV4-1 to TRBJ2-1, with 10 bases that match TRBD2. The CDR3 loop spans 16 amino acids. Germline CDR1 is MGHRA and CDR2 is YSYEKL. With V trimmed by 4 bases and J by 8 bases, 11 bases remained unmatched.

The rearrangement links TRBV6-5 to TRBJ1-4; D may be TRBD1 (5 bases). The CDR3 sequence is 14 residues long. Germline loops: CDR1 MNHEY, CDR2 SVGAGI. With 6 bases removed from V and 8 bases from J, the gap between germline ends came to 16 bases. The CDR3 DNA is TGTGCCAGCAGCCCCAGGGAGGGCAGGGAAAAACTGTTTTTT. Amino acid sequence: CASSPREGREKLFF.

The chain couples TRBV6-1 to TRBJ2-5, with D possibly TRBD2 on 6 matching bases. V shed 5 bases and J shed 4 bases, with 8 bases lying between them. Germline V lookup: CDR1 MNHNS, CDR2 SASEGT. The length of the CDR3 is 12 residues. CDR3 in DNA: TGTGCCAGCAGTATAGCGGTAGAGACCCAGTACTTC. Translation gives CASSIAVETQYF.

The gene calls are TRBV19 and TRBJ2-7, with a tentative D call TRBD2 (6 bases). The CDR3 covers 14 residues. Germline V gives CDR1 LNHDA, CDR2 SQIVND (reference sequence). Trimming took off 3 bases at V and 2 bases at J, with 11 bases between the two ends. CDR3 nucleotide sequence: TGTGCCAGTAGTATTTCGGCGGGACCCTACGAGCAGTACTTC. Encoded protein: CASSISAGPYEQYF.

The chain recombines TRBV15 with TRBJ2-1, with D possibly being TRBD1 (6 bases). The V gene lost 0 bases and the J gene lost 8 bases, with 8 bases spanning the gap. Germline V CDR1 and CDR2: LNHNV, YYDKDF (reference sequence). The CDR3 is made up of 13 amino acids. The CDR3 spells CATSRDTGYEQFF. The CDR3, as DNA: TGTGCCACCAGCAGAGATACAGGGTATGAGCAGTTCTTC. Supplemented by reference TRBV15 and TRBJ2-1, the full variable domain reads DAMVIQNPRYQVTQFGKPVTLSCSQTLNHNVMYWYQQKSSQAPKLLFHYYDKDFNNEADTPDNFQSRRPNTSFCFLDIRSPGLGDTAMYLCATSRDTGYEQFFGPGTRLTVL.

This chain links TRBV5-1 with TRBJ2-5, with TRBD2 identical over 13 bases. After removal of 7 bases from V and 2 bases from J, the junction contained 5 bases not matched to a gene. This CDR3 spans 15 amino acids. Looked up from germline, CDR1 is SGHRS and CDR2 is YFSETQ. CDR3 in amino acids: CASFGLAGAQETQYF. CDR3 DNA: TGCGCCAGCTTTGGACTAGCGGGGGCTCAAGAGACCCAGTACTTC. Looking up the rest from reference TRBV5-1 and TRBJ2-5 gives the full variable domain: KAGVTQTPRYLIKTRGQQVTLSCSPISGHRSVSWYQQTPGQGLQFLFEYFSETQRNKGNFPGRFSGRQFSNSRSEMNVSTLELGDSALYLCASFGLAGAQETQYFGPGTRLLVL.

This chain joins TRBV7-2 and TRBJ2-2, with 14 positions matching TRBD2. V was pared by 3 bases and J by 7 bases, with 10 bases of the junction left unmatched. This CDR3 region has 18 residues. CDR1 and CDR2 (germline): SGHTA, FQGNSA. The CDR3 nucleotides are TGTGCCAGCAGCTTGCTCGGGACTAGCGGGAGACGAGGCGGGGAGCTGTTTTTT. Amino acid sequence: CASSLLGTSGRRGGELFF.

CDR3 sequence: CASSPRYPLTSYNEQFF. Here the CDR3 DNA reads TGTGCCAGCAGCCCGCGCTACCCTCTAACCTCCTACAATGAGCAGTTCTTC. The V gene is TRBV7-8, the J gene TRBJ2-1; D unresolved. The CDR3 has 17 residues. V was shortened by 5 bases and J by 0 bases, with 17 bases between the two germline ends. Per germline, CDR1 SGHVS and CDR2 FQNEAQ.

The V gene is TRBV21-1, the J gene TRBJ2-2; the table's D call, TRBD2, was not checked against the DNA. TRBV21-1 is termed a pseudogene. CDR3 length: 17 residues. The CDR3 region is CASSNGTSGRNTGELFF. CDR3 coding DNA: TGTGCCAGCAGCAATGGGACTAGCGGAAGGAACACCGGGGAGCTGTTTTTT.